This T cell receptor (beta chain) was sequenced in a study of T-cell reconstitution after alpha-beta-depleted transplantation in children. Preparation of the TCRbeta library used unique molecular identifiers. TCRdb re-called the PCR reads through MiXCR, storing one row per CDR3 protein. Of some 590,000 distinct CDR3 sequences in the sample, more than 9% were seen once. After removal of 0 bases from V and 6 bases from J, the junction contained 8 bases not matched to a gene. Germline assignment: CDR1 DFQATT and CDR2 SNEGSKA (reference sequence). This CDR3 has 15 amino acids. This specimen was PBMCs from the stem cell graft donor, taken from the stem cell graft. The chain joins TRBV20-1 to TRBJ2-1, with 7 bases fitting TRBD2. This receptor was identified in a human donor who donated a stem cell graft to a child with acute myeloid leukemia. The CDR3 DNA reads as TGCAGTGCTAGAGATCCTGCGGGAGCCGGCAATGAGCAGTTCTTC. It specifies CSARDPAGAGNEQFF.